A selection of T cell receptor beta chains follows, all from one sample in a study of OX40 agonist ivuxolimab in advanced cancers. Clones were sequenced by immunoSEQ multiplex PCR, and TCRdb holds only the in-frame ones, with some missing. The data contain tens of thousands of clones, over 75% of them seen just once; the ten biggest clones take up around 2%. The specimen was CD4+ or CD8+ T cells sorted from blood, collected in a trial of the OX40 agonist ivuxolimab. Receptors originate from an adult with an advanced solid tumor such as melanoma, head and neck, liver or kidney cancer. CDR3s include the opening cysteine and the closing phenylalanine or tryptophan. The D gene is left open where the match is weak. Expanded clones are given a class, and other clones once, few, many or no size at all.

D gene	clone size	V gene	J gene	CDR3 protein	CDR3 DNA
TRBD2	NA	TRBV6-5	TRBJ2-7	CASSYEVAGGGYEQYF	TGTGCCAGCAGTTACGAAGTAGCGGGAGGCGGCTACGAGCAGTACTTC
TRBD1	NA	TRBV5-1	TRBJ2-3	CASSLQGQGAADTQYF	TGCGCCAGCAGCCTCCAAGGACAGGGGGCGGCAGATACGCAGTATTTT
TRBD1	NA	TRBV7-2	TRBJ1-5	CASSKDRDGQPQHF	TGTGCCAGCAGCAAGGACAGGGATGGCCAGCCCCAGCATTTT
NA	once	TRBV10-3	TRBJ2-3	CAISERGPGSTDTQYF	TGTGCCATCAGTGAGCGCGGACCGGGCAGCACAGATACGCAGTATTTT
NA	NA	TRBV7-2	TRBJ2-2	CASSTMGETGELFF	TGTGCCAGCAGCACCATGGGGGAGACCGGGGAGCTGTTTTTT
NA	NA	TRBV5-1	TRBJ2-3	CASSHPREGIRTDTQYF	TGCGCCAGCAGCCACCCCCGTGAGGGGATTCGAACAGATACGCAGTATTTT
NA	NA	TRBV28	TRBJ1-2	CASSLGGSNYGYTF	TGTGCCAGCAGTTTAGGTGGGTCTAACTATGGCTACACCTTC
TRBD1	NA	TRBV28	TRBJ2-3	CASSRRDRGPDTQYF	TGTGCCAGCAGCCGACGGGACAGGGGGCCAGATACGCAGTATTTT
NA	few	TRBV6-5	TRBJ1-1	CASMRMRGTEAFF	TGTGCCAGCATGAGGATGAGGGGCACTGAAGCTTTCTTT
NA	NA	TRBV2	TRBJ2-1	CASREATGSYNEQFF	TGTGCCAGCCGGGAGGCGACAGGCTCCTACAATGAGCAGTTCTTC
NA	NA	TRBV11-2	TRBJ2-1	CASSQSGQDEQFF	TGTGCCAGCAGCCAATCGGGGCAGGATGAGCAGTTCTTC
TRBD2	NA	TRBV4-1	TRBJ2-1	CASSQDLTSGVEQFF	TGCGCCAGCAGCCAAGATCTTACTAGCGGGGTTGAGCAGTTCTTC
TRBD2	NA	TRBV27	TRBJ2-2	CASSTRPLFSGRGTGELFF	TGTGCCAGCAGTACCCGACCCCTTTTCAGCGGGAGAGGCACCGGGGAGCTGTTTTTT
NA	NA	TRBV7-4	TRBJ1-3	CASSLTRGDGNTIYF	TGTGCCAGCAGCTTAACCAGGGGAGATGGAAACACCATATATTTT
TRBD1	once	TRBV2	TRBJ2-1	CASKFGAGQGYNEQFF	TGTGCCAGCAAATTTGGCGCGGGACAGGGATACAATGAGCAGTTCTTC
NA	NA	TRBV7-2	TRBJ2-4	CASSANSWDVAKNIQYF	TGTGCCAGCAGCGCAAACTCCTGGGACGTGGCCAAAAACATTCAGTACTTC
TRBD2	NA	TRBV9	TRBJ2-2	CASSVASGVPGELFF	TGTGCCAGCAGCGTCGCTAGCGGGGTGCCCGGGGAGCTGTTTTTT
TRBD1	NA	TRBV7-8	TRBJ1-1	CASTLTGDTEAFF	TGTGCCAGCACCCTAACAGGGGACACTGAAGCTTTCTTT
TRBD1	NA	TRBV5-1	TRBJ1-1	CASSPGQGARMNTEAFF	TGCGCCAGCAGCCCAGGACAGGGGGCTAGGATGAACACTGAAGCTTTCTTT
NA	NA	TRBV19	TRBJ1-3	CASSTTGISGNTIYF	TGTGCCAGTAGTACAACAGGAATTTCTGGAAACACCATATATTTT
NA	NA	TRBV4-1	TRBJ2-7	CASSQEWQPIREQYF	TGCGCCAGCAGCCAAGAATGGCAACCGATCCGCGAGCAGTACTTC
NA	NA	TRBV5-1	TRBJ2-1	CASSLAPGGSYNEQFF	TGCGCCAGCAGCTTGGCGCCTGGGGGGTCCTACAATGAGCAGTTCTTC
NA	NA	TRBV2	TRBJ2-1	CASSEAGGGGSYNEQFF	TGTGCCAGCAGTGAAGCCGGGGGTGGTGGCTCCTACAATGAGCAGTTCTTC
NA	NA	TRBV30	TRBJ1-2	CAWRYGQGSGYTF	TGTGCCTGGAGGTATGGCCAGGGAAGTGGCTACACCTTC
NA	NA	TRBV29-1	TRBJ2-5	CSVEAFGQNQETQYF	TGCAGCGTTGAGGCTTTCGGGCAGAACCAAGAGACCCAGTACTTC